One and the same sample provided the 32 T cell receptor beta chains below, sequenced in a study of cytomegalovirus exposure and HLA in healthy donors. The PCR had 60 Vbeta and 13 Jbeta primers. Clones were sequenced by immunoSEQ multiplex PCR, and TCRdb holds only the in-frame ones, with some missing. The data show about 140,000 clones, around three quarters seen once. The sequenced material came from PBMCs. The receptors were sampled from a middle-aged man in good health and CMV-seronegative.

The rearrangement joins TRBV5-8 to TRBJ1-2; D is perhaps TRBD1 (5 bases). The V gene's germline CDR1 is SGHTS and CDR2 YDEGEE. Trimming pared 5 bases from V and 4 bases from J, leaving 12 bases between. This CDR3 is built from 13 residues. The CDR3 nucleotides read TGTGCCAGCAGAAGGGGCGAGAGCTATGGCTACACCTTC. Amino acids: CASRRGESYGYTF. Filled out from reference TRBV5-8 and TRBJ1-2, the complete variable domain reads EAGVTQSPTHLIKTRGQQATLRCSPISGHTSVYWYQQALGLGLQFLLWYDEGEERNRGNFPPRFSGRQFPNYSSELNVNALELEDSALYLCASRRGESYGYTFGSGTRLTVV.

The chain has TRBV2 and TRBJ1-5, with no clear D. V was pared by 7 bases and J by 3 bases, with 10 bases between. The CDR3 consists of 13 residues. Germline CDR1 reads SNHLY; CDR2 reads FYNNEI. The CDR3 reads CASMGEANQPQHF. DNA of the CDR3: TGTGCCAGCATGGGTGAGGCCAATCAGCCCCAGCATTTT.

The rearrangement links TRBV2 to TRBJ2-7, with 8 bases matching TRBD1. CDR1 is SNHLY, CDR2 FYNNEI, per germline. Trimming took 3 bases from V and 4 from J; bases not matched to a gene: 8. The CDR3 runs to 15 residues. CDR3 bases: TGTGCCAGCAGTGAGGTGACAGGGGTCTTATACGAGCAGTACTTC. Its translation is CASSEVTGVLYEQYF.

The genes are TRBV5-1 and TRBJ2-7; 8 bases match TRBD1. The V gene's germline CDR1 is SGHRS and CDR2 YFSETQ. The CDR3 length is 15 residues. Trimming removed 0 bases from V and 2 bases from J; junction bases left unmatched: 4. CDR3 in amino acids: CASSLAGTGTYEQYF. The CDR3 nucleotides are TGCGCCAGCAGCTTGGCCGGGACAGGAACCTACGAGCAGTACTTC.

The rearrangement joins TRBV6-5 to TRBJ2-1, with D perhaps matching TRBD1 (5 bases). Trimming took off 6 bases at V and 8 bases at J, with 8 bases between the two ends. Germline V gives CDR1 MNHEY, CDR2 SVGAGI. This CDR3 contains 11 residues. DNA for the CDR3: TGTGCCAGCAGAAGGGGCGATGAGCAGTTCTTC. Amino acid sequence: CASRRGDEQFF.

Details on this clone: A read error may produce the germline difference seen at one junction end. Written as DNA, the CDR3 is TGTTCCAGCAGCGCTGACAGGGCTCCGAACACCGGGGAGCTGTTTTTT. This encodes CSSSADRAPNTGELFF. The rearrangement links TRBV7-9 to TRBJ2-2; 7 bases map to TRBD1. Germline CDR1 and CDR2: SEHNR and FQNEAQ (reference sequence). The CDR3 is 16 amino acids.

This clone turned up a few times. V usage is TRBV9 and J usage is TRBJ2-5; possible D gene TRBD1, 6 bases. Trimming stripped 4 bases from V and 1 base from J, with 14 bases between. Germline V gene data show CDR1 as SGDLS and CDR2 as YYNGEE. CDR3 length equals 15 residues. The CDR3 DNA sequence: TGTGCCAGCAGCAGGACAGCTTGGGGCCAAGAGACCCAGTACTTC. Amino acid sequence: CASSRTAWGQETQYF.

The chain is built from TRBV7-9 and TRBJ1-2, with 8 bases fitting TRBD1. The germline V gene encodes CDR1 SEHNR and CDR2 FQNEAQ (reference sequence). The junction had 4 bases not matched to a gene; V was cut back by 3 bases and J by 4 bases. The CDR3 is 14 amino acids. The CDR3 nucleotides are TGTGCCAGCAGCTTTGACAGGGGTGGCTATGGCTACACCTTC. Encoded protein: CASSFDRGGYGYTF.

The chain employs TRBV7-6 and TRBJ2-7, with a weak D call TRBD2 (6 bases). The CDR3 consists of 14 residues. Germline V CDR1 and CDR2: SGHVS, FNYEAQ. The V gene lost 4 bases and the J gene lost 5 bases, with 15 bases spanning the gap. CDR3 nucleotide sequence: TGTGCCAGCAGCTCTTATCCGGGAGTCAACGAGCAGTACTTC. Its protein is CASSSYPGVNEQYF.

This clone was observed a handful of times. The CDR3 DNA is TGTGCCAGCAGCTTTTCAGGGCCTGAGACCCAGTACTTC. This sequence encodes CASSFSGPETQYF. This rearrangement joins TRBV7-6 to TRBJ2-5; D is perhaps TRBD1 (5 bases). The V gene's germline CDR1 is SGHVS and CDR2 FNYEAQ. V was clipped by 3 bases and J by 5 bases, with 10 bases between them. The CDR3 extends over 13 amino acids.

The chain carries TRBV28 and TRBJ1-6, with no clear D. The CDR3 totals 17 residues. Germline V gene data show CDR1 as MDHEN and CDR2 as SYDVKM. V lost 2 bases to trimming and J lost 9 bases, with 20 bases between them. The CDR3 spells CASSLSREHRLASPLHF. In nucleotides, the CDR3 is TGTGCCAGCAGTTTAAGCCGGGAGCATCGACTCGCTTCACCCCTCCACTTT.

Only one count was recorded for this clone. V is TRBV7-2 and J is TRBJ2-7; a possible D gene is TRBD2 (6 bases). Trimming shortened V by 4 bases and J by 0 bases, and 10 bases separated the two germline ends. This CDR3 comprises 14 residues. Germline CDR1 is SGHTA and CDR2 is FQGNSA. DNA for the CDR3: TGTGCCAGCAGCTCGCCGGGACTCTCCTACGAGCAGTACTTC. Protein: CASSSPGLSYEQYF.

There are a few counts of this clone. Other DNA sequences from this sample encode an identical CDR3 as well. The chain combines TRBV5-1 with TRBJ2-5; 7 positions match TRBD1. Trimming cost V 0 bases and J 1 base; bases outside gene matches: 3. The germline gives CDR1 SGHRS, CDR2 YFSETQ. The CDR3 extends over 15 amino acids. The DNA for the CDR3 is TGCGCCAGCAGCTTGGGGACAGGAAGCCAAGAGACCCAGTACTTC. Translation gives CASSLGTGSQETQYF.

The V call is TRBV5-1, the J call TRBJ1-6; 7 bases are shared with TRBD1. The trim removed 2 bases at V and 9 bases at J, leaving 11 bases unmatched. CDR1 SGHRS and CDR2 YFSETQ come from the germline V gene. The CDR3 extends over 16 amino acids. The DNA of the CDR3 is TGCGCCAGCAGCTTCTACGCCGACAGGGCAGGTTCACCCCTCCACTTT. As protein: CASSFYADRAGSPLHF.

This clone showed up just a few times. This chain links TRBV5-1 with TRBJ2-5, with TRBD2 identical over 7 bases. TRBJ2-7 matches the DNA end more closely, so the J call is doubtful. The germline gives CDR1 SGHRS, CDR2 YFSETQ. The length of the CDR3 is 17 residues. CDR3 nucleotide sequence: TGCGCCAGCAGCTTGGCCAAGCCGTTACGGGGGGAATACGAGCAGTACTTC. The encoded protein is CASSLAKPLRGEYEQYF.

J is TRBJ1-1 and V is TRBV7-8, with D perhaps TRBD1 (5 bases). The V end lost 1 base, the J end lost 6 bases, and 15 bases lay between the germline ends. The CDR3 has 15 residues. Germline V gene lookup returns CDR1 SGHVS and CDR2 FQNEAQ. CDR3 sequence: CASSLGAGAGPEAFF. For the CDR3, the DNA is TGTGCCAGCAGCTTAGGGGCTGGGGCGGGGCCTGAAGCTTTCTTT.

This rearrangement joins TRBV27 to TRBJ2-5, with a tentative D call TRBD2 (5 bases). Germline loops: CDR1 MNHEY, CDR2 SMNVEV (reference sequence). Deletions cut 6 bases from V and 5 bases from J, with 19 bases between. This CDR3 has 15 residues. CDR3 sequence (DNA): TGTGCCAGCAGGGACCCCCGGGTAGCGAGGGAGACCCAGTACTTC. This codes for CASRDPRVARETQYF.

A few counts support this clone. The chain links TRBV4-2 to TRBJ2-2; 8 bases match TRBD1. This CDR3 is built from 15 residues. Germline V CDR1 and CDR2: LGHNA, YNFKEQ. Losses at the gene ends were 3 bases for V and 3 bases for J; bases not matched to a gene: 3. The CDR3 protein is CASSHLTGDTGELFF. The CDR3 DNA is TGTGCCAGCAGCCACTTGACAGGGGACACCGGGGAGCTGTTTTTT.

As regards this clone: Other DNA sequences of this sample code for an identical CDR3. The rearrangement joins TRBV15 to TRBJ2-3; 10 bases map to TRBD2. V was clipped by 8 bases and J by 2 bases; unmatched bases: 7. Per germline, CDR1 LNHNV and CDR2 YYDKDF (reference sequence). The CDR3 covers 15 residues. The CDR3 region is CATSLAGKPTDTQYF. CDR3 bases: TGTGCCACCTCACTAGCGGGAAAACCCACAGATACGCAGTATTTT.

The V gene is TRBV19, the J gene TRBJ1-4; D perhaps matches TRBD1 (5 bases). CDR3 length: 14 residues. V gave up 3 bases and J gave up 6 bases, with 11 bases separating them. Germline V gene data show CDR1 as LNHDA and CDR2 as SQIVND (reference sequence). The CDR3 here is CASSMPGRDEKLFF. The CDR3 DNA reads TGTGCCAGTAGTATGCCAGGGAGGGATGAAAAACTGTTTTTT. Together with reference TRBV19 and TRBJ1-4, the CDR3 gives the full variable domain: DGGITQSPKYLFRKEGQNVTLSCEQNLNHDAMYWYRQDPGQGLRLIYYSQIVNDFQKGDIAEGYSVSREKKESFPLTVTSAQKNPTAFYLCASSMPGRDEKLFFGSGTQLSVL.

The chain recombines TRBV29-1 with TRBJ2-1; tentatively, D is TRBD1 (5 bases). The CDR3 is 11 amino acids. V gave up 1 base and J gave up 8 bases, with 6 bases separating them. Germline V gene data show CDR1 as SQVTM and CDR2 as ANQGSEA. CDR3 region: CSVEGGDEQFF. Here the CDR3 DNA reads TGCAGCGTTGAAGGGGGCGATGAGCAGTTCTTC.

This chain joins TRBV7-9 and TRBJ2-2; the match to TRBD2 covers 12 bases. This CDR3 has 17 amino acids. Germline CDR1 reads SEHNR; CDR2 reads FQNEAQ (reference sequence). With 10 bases clipped from V and 0 bases from J, the junction kept 9 bases outside the gene matches. This CDR3 is CAISQGLAGPNTGELFF. CDR3 coding DNA: TGTGCCATCTCACAAGGACTAGCGGGACCGAACACCGGGGAGCTGTTTTTT.

This chain uses TRBV27 with TRBJ1-1; 7 bases are shared with TRBD1. In germline, CDR1 is MNHEY, CDR2 SMNVEV (reference sequence). The CDR3 sequence is 13 residues long. Trimming took 5 bases from V and 1 from J; bases not matched to a gene: 1. The chain's CDR3 is CASSTGANTEAFF. CDR3 DNA sequence: TGTGCCAGCAGTACAGGGGCGAACACTGAAGCTTTCTTT.

This chain connects TRBV30 to TRBJ2-7; D is perhaps TRBD2 (5 bases). The germline V gene has CDR1 GTSNPN and CDR2 SVGIG (reference sequence). Deletions cut 5 bases from V and 5 bases from J, with 16 bases between. The CDR3 is 13 residues long. CDR3 nucleotide sequence: TGTGCCTGGGCACACGGGGTGGAAGACGAGCAGTACTTC. Protein sequence: CAWAHGVEDEQYF.

This chain connects TRBV4-1 to TRBJ2-5; 8 nucleotides match TRBD1. The DNA matches TRBJ2-7 better at its end, which makes the J call doubtful. This CDR3 contains 15 residues. Germline CDR1 MGHRA, CDR2 YSYEKL. CDR3 DNA sequence: TGCGCCAGCAGCCCCGGACAGGGTTACCCCTACGAGCAGTACTTC. It translates to CASSPGQGYPYEQYF.

This chain joins TRBV4-1 and TRBJ2-3; 13 bases map to TRBD2. V lost 5 bases and J lost 0; bases outside the gene matches: 14. From germline, CDR1 is MGHRA and CDR2 YSYEKL. CDR3 length: 20 amino acids. The CDR3 sequence is CASSFGLAGVNRTSTDTQYF. The CDR3 nucleotides are TGCGCCAGCAGCTTCGGACTAGCGGGAGTGAACCGTACTAGCACAGATACGCAGTATTTT.

This chain links TRBV7-2 with TRBJ2-1, with 11 bases fitting TRBD2. The junction had 15 bases not matched to a gene; V was cut back by 0 bases and J by 5 bases. The CDR3 is made up of 20 amino acids. CDR1 is SGHTA, CDR2 FQGNSA, per germline. The CDR3 spells CASSLAPYRLAGNNNNEQFF. The CDR3 DNA follows: TGTGCCAGCAGCTTAGCCCCCTACAGACTAGCGGGAAATAATAACAATGAGCAGTTCTTC.

The CDR3 DNA follows: TGTGCCAGCAGCTTAGGGATGGGGGGTAGTGACTATGGCTACACCTTC. It yields the protein CASSLGMGGSDYGYTF. The chain recombines TRBV7-2 with TRBJ1-2; tentatively, D is TRBD1 (5 bases). Trimming removed 1 base at V and 3 bases at J, with 15 bases between. The V gene's germline CDR1 is SGHTA and CDR2 FQGNSA. The CDR3 is 16 amino acids.

Worth noting for this clone: At the DNA level, this CDR3 is encoded by other sequences in the same sample as well. This sequence joins TRBV28 and TRBJ1-4, with D possibly TRBD1 on 6 matching bases. CDR3 length: 15 amino acids. Germline CDR1 MDHEN, CDR2 SYDVKM. V was clipped by 5 bases and J by 3 bases, with 13 bases between them. Here the CDR3 reads CASSPTGKANEKLFF. CDR3 nucleotide sequence: TGTGCCAGCAGTCCCACAGGGAAGGCTAATGAAAAACTGTTTTTT.

This clone occurred a few times. The chain combines TRBV7-9 with TRBJ2-2; 9 positions match TRBD1. The CDR3 covers 17 residues. Losses at the gene ends were 0 bases for V and 2 bases for J; bases not matched to a gene: 4. CDR1 SEHNR and CDR2 FQNEAQ come from the germline V gene (reference sequence). The CDR3 loop reads CASSLADRGINTGELFF. The CDR3 nucleotides read TGTGCCAGCAGCTTAGCGGACAGGGGAATTAACACCGGGGAGCTGTTTTTT. Supplemented by reference TRBV7-9 and TRBJ2-2, the full variable domain reads DTGVSQNPRHKITKRGQNVTFRCDPISEHNRLYWYRQTLGQGPEFLTYFQNEAQLEKSRLLSDRFSAERPKGSFSTLEIQRTEQGDSAMYLCASSLADRGINTGELFFGEGSRLTVL.

This CDR3 is CASSIGTASGNTIYF. In nucleotides, the CDR3 is TGTGCCAGTAGTATAGGGACTGCGTCTGGAAACACCATATATTTT. This chain uses TRBV19 with TRBJ1-3; D is ambiguous. CDR1 is LNHDA, CDR2 SQIVND, per germline (reference sequence). This CDR3 has 15 residues. Trimming stripped 1 base from V and 1 base from J, with 8 bases between.

This clone has more than one count but fewer than ten. J is TRBJ1-1 and V is TRBV7-9; D perhaps matches TRBD1 (6 bases). CDR1 and CDR2 from the germline V gene are SEHNR and FQNEAQ (reference sequence). The V and J ends lost 0 bases and 7 bases respectively, with 12 bases between them. The CDR3 loop spans 14 amino acids. CDR3 sequence (DNA): TGTGCCAGCAGCTTAGCGTCGGGGGGCAATGAAGCTTTCTTT. The encoded protein is CASSLASGGNEAFF. Full variable domain (remainder filled in from reference TRBV7-9 and TRBJ1-1): DTGVSQNPRHKITKRGQNVTFRCDPISEHNRLYWYRQTLGQGPEFLTYFQNEAQLEKSRLLSDRFSAERPKGSFSTLEIQRTEQGDSAMYLCASSLASGGNEAFFGQGTRLTVV.